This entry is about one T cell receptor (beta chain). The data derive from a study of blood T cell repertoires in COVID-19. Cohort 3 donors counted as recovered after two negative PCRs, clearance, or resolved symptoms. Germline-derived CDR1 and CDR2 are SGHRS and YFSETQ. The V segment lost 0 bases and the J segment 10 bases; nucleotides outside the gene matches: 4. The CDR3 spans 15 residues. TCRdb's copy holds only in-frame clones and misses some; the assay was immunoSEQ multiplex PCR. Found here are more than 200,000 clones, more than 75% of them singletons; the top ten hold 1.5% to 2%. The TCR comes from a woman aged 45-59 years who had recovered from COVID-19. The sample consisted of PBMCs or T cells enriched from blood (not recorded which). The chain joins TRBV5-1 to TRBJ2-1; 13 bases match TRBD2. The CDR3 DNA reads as TGCGCCAGCAGCTTGGGACTAGCGGGAGGCGACGAGCAGTTCTTC. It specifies CASSLGLAGGDEQFF. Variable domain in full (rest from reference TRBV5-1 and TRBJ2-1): KAGVTQTPRYLIKTRGQQVTLSCSPISGHRSVSWYQQTPGQGLQFLFEYFSETQRNKGNFPGRFSGRQFSNSRSEMNVSTLELGDSALYLCASSLGLAGGDEQFFGPGTRLTVL.